The present entry profiles one T cell receptor (beta chain) with its context. Its antigen is currently unknown. The data originate from a study of T cell responses to AZD1222 COVID-19 vaccine. Study at large: Second-dose timings of about 4 or about 12 weeks were pooled.

The study, taken as a whole, reports: Clonal diversity was possibly underestimated, and the donors were mostly white British, with more females. As reported, nearly half of all spike-specific TCRs target variant regions that are unmutated. Only a handful of AZD1222 recipients were seropositive at baseline.

The V gene's germline CDR1 is SEHNR and CDR2 FQNEAQ (reference sequence). The CDR3 is 12 amino acids. V lost 9 bases, J lost 2 bases, and 10 bases lay in between. The repertoire was sequenced with immunoSEQ multiplex PCR; TCRdb's copy has only in-frame clones and lacks some. This table holds fewer than 100,000 clones, about 85% found once. The receptor's source is an adult in good health. The chain uses TRBV7-9 and TRBJ1-2, with no clear D. This specimen consisted of peripheral blood, obtained on day 0 of AZD1222 vaccination. The CDR3 reads CASQRANYGYTF. The CDR3 nucleotides read TGTGCCAGTCAGAGGGCGAACTATGGCTACACCTTC.